The T cell receptor beta chain described here comes from a study of T cells in Graves' hyperthyroidism and ophthalmopathy. Amplification yielded TCR beta CDR3 regions, with RNA transcripts as the source. During a first-round RT-PCR of the TCR CDR3, the HTBI primer set was used. Using its own MiXCR run on the multiplex PCR reads, TCRdb lists one record per CDR3 protein. Among a few hundred thousand distinct CDR3 sequences listed, 12% to 15% were seen once. Points on this clonotype: Its antigen is unidentified. At one end, the junction sequence differs from germline, possibly due to a read error.

Uncontrolled infection, other autoimmune disease, pregnancy and lactation each barred patients from inclusion. Points from the study as a whole: Ophthalmopathy cases were set apart from stable hyperthyroidism by a 13 V-J model. Blood also carried most thyroid clonotypes expanded above 0.001.

Input material: blood. The source is a woman in her thirties or forties with Graves' ophthalmopathy.

DNA for the CDR3: TGTGCCAGCGGCCAACAGTCCCTGAACACTGAAGCTTTCTTT. This encodes CASGQQSLNTEAFF. The J gene is TRBJ1-1, the V gene TRBV3-1; D unresolved. The CDR3 is 14 residues long. Per germline, CDR1 LGHDT and CDR2 YNNKEL (reference sequence).